The 14 T cell receptor beta chains given below trace back to one sample, sequenced in a study of radiation and T cells in renal cell carcinoma. Time point in this sample: blood 4 weeks post-SBRT, at nephrectomy. Treatment given: 15 Gy SBRT to primary tumor, nephrectomy 4 weeks later. TCRdb's copy holds only in-frame clones and misses some; the assay was immunoSEQ multiplex PCR. The sample includes some 100,000 clones, 84% of them seen just once. The material sequenced was blood, taken from a patient whose treatment included radiotherapy and nephrectomy. Every receptor here comes from a man between 60 and 70 years old with renal cell carcinoma.

The chain employs TRBV5-4 and TRBJ2-2; 9 bases line up with TRBD2. This CDR3 has 18 amino acids. The V segment lost 0 bases and the J segment 4 bases; nucleotides outside the gene matches: 10. Per germline, CDR1 SGHNT and CDR2 YYREEE (reference sequence). The CDR3 is CASSLGGLAGRGTGELFF. CDR3 coding DNA: TGTGCCAGCAGCTTGGGCGGTCTAGCGGGGAGGGGCACCGGGGAGCTGTTTTTT.

CDR3 in DNA: TGCGCCAGCAGCCAAGGGACAGGAACCTACGAGCAGTACTTC. Residues: CASSQGTGTYEQYF. This sequence joins TRBV4-1 and TRBJ2-7; the match to TRBD1 covers 7 bases. V trimming: 1 base; J trimming: 2 bases; junction bases outside the gene matches: 2. Germline V gives CDR1 MGHRA, CDR2 YSYEKL. CDR3 length: 14 amino acids.

This clone appeared a single time. The V and J genes are TRBV2 and TRBJ2-1; D possibly corresponds to TRBD1 (6 bases). Germline assignment: CDR1 SNHLY and CDR2 FYNNEI. The CDR3 has 15 residues. Trimming pared 3 bases from V and 3 bases from J, leaving 12 bases between. The CDR3: CASSEYRAGYNEQFF. CDR3 sequence (DNA): TGTGCCAGCAGTGAGTACAGGGCGGGCTACAATGAGCAGTTCTTC.

This chain uses TRBV6-5 with TRBJ2-6, with a weak D call TRBD1 (6 bases). The CDR3 extends over 16 amino acids. V lost 1 base to trimming and J lost 4 bases, with 11 bases between them. Germline CDR1 is MNHEY and CDR2 is SVGAGI. CDR3 nucleotides: TGTGCCAGCAGTTACTTAGGACAGATCGGGGCCAACGTCCTGACTTTC. It specifies CASSYLGQIGANVLTF.

This chain connects TRBV27 to TRBJ2-5, with TRBD1 as a possible D gene (6 bases). The CDR3 spans 17 residues. V lost 7 bases to trimming and J lost 2 bases, with 23 bases between them. Germline CDR1 MNHEY, CDR2 SMNVEV (reference sequence). CDR3 sequence: CASTRAAEGVDQETQYF. DNA for the CDR3: TGTGCCAGCACCCGGGCCGCCGAGGGGGTTGATCAAGAGACCCAGTACTTC.

This clone was detected once. The genes are TRBV6-7 and TRBJ1-4; D may be TRBD1 (5 bases). TRBV6-7 is sorted into the ORF group, with uncertain function. The CDR3 has 15 amino acids. V lost 2 bases and J lost 17, with 24 bases in between. DNA for the CDR3: TGTGCCAGCAGTTACCCTCTCATTAGGGGCGTTGAGCCCTTTTTT. It is translated as CASSYPLIRGVEPFF.

The chain joins TRBV19 to TRBJ2-7; no reliable D call. The V gene's germline CDR1 is LNHDA and CDR2 SQIVND (reference sequence). This CDR3 has 15 amino acids. Trimming pared 1 base from V and 0 bases from J, leaving 10 bases between. Here the CDR3 reads CASSIGMSPSYEQYF. DNA of the CDR3: TGTGCCAGTAGTATAGGGATGAGCCCCTCCTACGAGCAGTACTTC.

V and J are TRBV6-1 and TRBJ1-5, with unresolved D. Germline lookup yields CDR1 MNHNS and CDR2 SASEGT. This CDR3 region has 13 residues. V was cut by 3 bases and J by 3 bases, with 6 bases left in between. The CDR3 loop is CASSDHDNQPQHF. CDR3 bases: TGTGCCAGCAGTGACCATGACAATCAGCCCCAGCATTTT.

The genes are TRBV7-9 and TRBJ1-4; D is uncertain. Trimming cost V 0 bases and J 7 bases, with 9 bases left between them. CDR1 is SEHNR, CDR2 FQNEAQ, per germline (reference sequence). CDR3 length: 14 residues. CDR3 sequence: CASSLAGVAEKLFF. The CDR3, as DNA: TGTGCCAGCAGCTTAGCTGGGGTGGCTGAAAAACTGTTTTTT.

The J gene is TRBJ2-2, the V gene TRBV19, with D perhaps assigned TRBD1 or TRBD2 (5 bases each). The germline gives CDR1 LNHDA, CDR2 SQIVND (reference sequence). V was clipped by 5 bases and J by 6 bases, with 13 bases between them. The CDR3 spans 14 residues. This CDR3 reads CASSPGTRSGELFF. The CDR3 DNA reads as TGTGCCAGTAGTCCAGGGACCCGCTCCGGGGAGCTGTTTTTT.

The rearrangement joins TRBV27 to TRBJ1-1, with 9 bases fitting TRBD1. This CDR3 has 16 amino acids. Germline V gives CDR1 MNHEY, CDR2 SMNVEV (reference sequence). V dropped 3 bases and J dropped 1; count of bases not matched to a gene: 6. The CDR3 reads CASSFWTGQGNTEAFF. CDR3 nucleotide sequence: TGTGCCAGCAGTTTTTGGACGGGACAGGGGAACACTGAAGCTTTCTTT.

This clone was seen just once. The chain employs TRBV10-2 and TRBJ2-5; 7 nucleotides match TRBD1. The CDR3 contains 17 residues. Germline assignment: CDR1 WSHSY and CDR2 SAAADI. After removal of 2 bases from V and 1 base from J, the junction contained 10 bases not matched to a gene. CDR3 DNA sequence: TGCGCCAGCAGTGAGCCACCGACAGGGACCCTCCAAGAGACCCAGTACTTC. Amino acid sequence: CASSEPPTGTLQETQYF.

This clone appeared a single time. The rearrangement links TRBV4-3 to TRBJ1-4; a possible D gene is TRBD1 (5 bases). Looked up from germline, CDR1 is LGHNA and CDR2 is YSLEER. There are 17 residues in the CDR3. V was trimmed by 4 bases and J by 0 bases, leaving 15 bases between them. CDR3: CASSPGRGEATNEKLFF. As DNA, the CDR3 is TGCGCCAGCAGCCCGGGGAGGGGCGAAGCAACTAATGAAAAACTGTTTTTT.

The rearrangement links TRBV7-2 to TRBJ2-5, with 7 bases identical to TRBD1. Germline loops: CDR1 SGHTA, CDR2 FQGNSA. The CDR3 covers 15 residues. The J segment lost 1 base and the V segment lost 5 bases, leaving 7 bases of the junction unmatched. The DNA of the CDR3 is TGTGCCAGCAGCCCGACAGGGCGAAGCCAAGAGACCCAGTACTTC. Translating gives CASSPTGRSQETQYF.